Reported below is one T cell receptor (beta chain). In germline, CDR1 is MNHEY, CDR2 SVGAGI. CDR3 length: 14 residues. V gave up 3 bases and J gave up 7 bases, with 16 bases separating them. The data are from a study of blood T cell repertoires in COVID-19. Study in general: Italy, Spain and the United States were the sources of the convalescent and acute COVID-19 samples.

Authors' methods: Using reference gene primer amplification, nucleated cell counts were estimated. Using immunoSEQ multiplex PCR, the repertoire was profiled, and TCRdb retains in-frame clones only, with some absent. D and trimming were read from the DNA, whereas the V and J calls and clone size are those reported in that table. The table records around 100,000 clones, under 90% of them present only once. Sequenced: peripheral blood. The TCR comes from a human donor in a cohort sampled during active COVID-19. The rearrangement links TRBV6-5 to TRBJ2-7; tentatively, D is TRBD2 (6 bases). The CDR3, as DNA: TGTGCCAGCAGTTATGGGTCCGAGGCGGGGGAGCAGTACTTC. Translating gives CASSYGSEAGEQYF.